This TCR beta chain comes out of a study of T cell changes during pregnancy in multiple sclerosis. V was clipped by 3 bases and J by 10 bases; unmatched bases: 1. The germline CDR1 and CDR2 sequences are LGHNA and YSLEER. There are 11 residues in the CDR3. Only in-frame clones appear in the TCRdb table, and some are missing; sequencing was by immunoSEQ multiplex PCR. The sample includes 40,000 to 50,000 clones, roughly 93% of them seen just once. The chain uses TRBV4-3 and TRBJ1-1; 8 bases map to TRBD1. The TCR sequence derives from a female donor with multiple sclerosis, enrolled in a pregnancy study. The sequencing used CD8+ T cells from peripheral blood mononuclear cells, collected in the third trimester of pregnancy. The CDR3 sequence is CASSQQGAAFF. DNA of the CDR3: TGCGCCAGCAGCCAGCAGGGGGCAGCTTTCTTT.